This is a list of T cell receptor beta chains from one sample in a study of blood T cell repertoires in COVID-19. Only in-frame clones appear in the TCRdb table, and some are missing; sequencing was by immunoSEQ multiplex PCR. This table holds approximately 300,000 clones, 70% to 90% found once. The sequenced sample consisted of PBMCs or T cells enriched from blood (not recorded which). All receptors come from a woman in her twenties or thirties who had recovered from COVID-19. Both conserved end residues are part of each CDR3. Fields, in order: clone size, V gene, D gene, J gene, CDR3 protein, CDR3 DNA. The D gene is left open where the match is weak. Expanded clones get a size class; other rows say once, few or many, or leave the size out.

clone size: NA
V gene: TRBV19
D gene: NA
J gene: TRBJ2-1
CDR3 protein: CASRAGLTNYNEQFF
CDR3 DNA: TGTGCCAGTAGGGCCGGACTAACGAACTACAATGAGCAGTTCTTC

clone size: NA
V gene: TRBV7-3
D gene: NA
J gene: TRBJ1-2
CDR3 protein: CASSPDPGGLGGYTF
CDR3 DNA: TGTGCCAGCAGCCCCGACCCGGGGGGCTTGGGTGGCTACACCTTC

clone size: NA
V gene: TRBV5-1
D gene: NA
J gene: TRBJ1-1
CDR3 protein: CASSPTGFTEAFF
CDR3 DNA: TGCGCCAGCAGCCCAACAGGGTTCACTGAAGCTTTCTTT

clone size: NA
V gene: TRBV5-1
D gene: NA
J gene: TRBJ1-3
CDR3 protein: CASSTTGARSGNTIYF
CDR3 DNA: TGCGCCAGCAGCACCACAGGCGCCCGCTCTGGAAACACCATATATTTT

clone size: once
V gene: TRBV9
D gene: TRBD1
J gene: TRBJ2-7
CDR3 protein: CASSVAFKGQGYEQYF
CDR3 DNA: TGTGCCAGCAGCGTAGCTTTTAAGGGACAGGGCTACGAGCAGTACTTC

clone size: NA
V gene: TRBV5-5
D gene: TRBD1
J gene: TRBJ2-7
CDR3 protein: CASSLPRTGSYEQYF
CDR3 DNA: TGTGCCAGCAGCTTGCCTCGGACAGGGTCCTACGAGCAGTACTTC

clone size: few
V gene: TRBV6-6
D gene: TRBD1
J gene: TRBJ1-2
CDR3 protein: CASSRGQGAVVSYGYTF
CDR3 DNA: TGTGCCAGCAGTCGTGGACAGGGAGCGGTCGTCAGTTATGGCTACACCTTC

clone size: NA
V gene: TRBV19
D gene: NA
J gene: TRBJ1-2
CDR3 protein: CASSIPRGDGYTF
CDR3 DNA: TGTGCCAGTAGTATCCCCAGGGGCGATGGCTACACCTTC

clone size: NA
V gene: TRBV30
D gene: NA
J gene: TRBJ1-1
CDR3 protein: CAWKDLEVEAFF
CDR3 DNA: TGTGCCTGGAAAGACCTTGAGGTTGAAGCTTTCTTT

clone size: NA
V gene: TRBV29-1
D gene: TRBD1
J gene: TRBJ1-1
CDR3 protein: CSAETGADTEAFF
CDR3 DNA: TGCAGCGCCGAGACAGGGGCGGACACTGAAGCTTTCTTT

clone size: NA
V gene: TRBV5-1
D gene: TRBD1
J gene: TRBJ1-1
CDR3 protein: CASSGGTGWGAFF
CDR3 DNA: TGCGCCAGCAGCGGCGGGACAGGTTGGGGAGCTTTCTTT

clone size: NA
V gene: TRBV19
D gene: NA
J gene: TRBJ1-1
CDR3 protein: CASRNMVTEAFF
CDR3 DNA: TGTGCCAGTAGAAACATGGTTACTGAAGCTTTCTTT

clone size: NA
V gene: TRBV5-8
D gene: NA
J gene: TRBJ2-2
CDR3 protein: CASSRGHGGNSGELFF
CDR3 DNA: TGTGCCAGCAGCCGAGGCCACGGAGGAAACTCAGGGGAGCTGTTTTTT

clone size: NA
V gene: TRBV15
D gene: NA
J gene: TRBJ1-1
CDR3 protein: CATSSHRVNTEAFF
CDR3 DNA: TGTGCCACCAGCAGCCACAGGGTCAACACTGAAGCTTTCTTT

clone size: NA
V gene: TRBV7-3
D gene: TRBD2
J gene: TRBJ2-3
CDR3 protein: CASSPGGGQADTQYF
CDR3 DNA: TGTGCCAGCAGCCCCGGCGGGGGGCAGGCAGATACGCAGTATTTT

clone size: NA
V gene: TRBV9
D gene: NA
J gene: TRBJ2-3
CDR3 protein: CASSVDLLSSTDTQYF
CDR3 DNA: TGTGCCAGCAGCGTAGATCTCTTATCTAGCACAGATACGCAGTATTTT

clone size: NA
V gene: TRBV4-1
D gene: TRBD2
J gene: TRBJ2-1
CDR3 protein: CASSQISGTSGGDEQFF
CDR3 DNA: TGCGCCAGCAGCCAAATAAGCGGGACTAGCGGGGGAGATGAGCAGTTCTTC

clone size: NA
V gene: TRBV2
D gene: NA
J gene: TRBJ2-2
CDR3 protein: CASSEGTVGTGELFF
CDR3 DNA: TGTGCCAGCAGTGAAGGGACAGTCGGCACCGGGGAGCTGTTTTTT

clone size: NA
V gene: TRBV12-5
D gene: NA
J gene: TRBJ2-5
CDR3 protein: CASGLAHPRGTQYF
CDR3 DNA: TGTGCTAGTGGTTTGGCCCACCCGCGCGGGACCCAGTACTTC

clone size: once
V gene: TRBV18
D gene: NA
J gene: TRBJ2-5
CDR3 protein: CASSREGVQETQYF
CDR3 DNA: TGTGCCAGCTCACGCGAAGGGGTCCAAGAGACCCAGTACTTC

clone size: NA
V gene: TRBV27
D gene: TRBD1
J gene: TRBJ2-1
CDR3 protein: CASSWDSYNEQFF
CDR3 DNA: TGTGCCAGCAGTTGGGACAGTTACAATGAGCAGTTCTTC

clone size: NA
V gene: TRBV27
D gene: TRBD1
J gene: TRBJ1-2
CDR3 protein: CASSLLGTENYGYTF
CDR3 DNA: TGTGCCAGCAGTTTATTGGGGACAGAGAACTATGGCTACACCTTC